This TCR beta chain was documented in a study of blood T cells in healthy people across ages (dated by TCRdb to the mid-2010s). Notes on the research overall: In model experiments, roughly one uniquely barcoded TCR beta cDNA molecule per two T cells was captured by template switching. Age-related changes in TCR beta repertoire diversity were measured in the study by deep sequencing normalized with unique cDNA molecular identifiers. The donors were split into four age groups: young (average approximately 16 years), middle-aged (around 40), aged (over 55) and long-lived (approximately 80). The study analyzed two additional independent replicas of 1 million unique cDNA reads from the same blood draw for two donors, one aged 18 to 29 and one aged 80 or older. What the work shows at the level of the full study, not this receptor alone: Since profiling was done on bulk unsorted PBMCs, naive and antigen-experienced compartments could not be conclusively compared. Total diversity estimates from one million sequenced T cells were considered lower bounds and underestimates. There was a strong correlation between observed TCR beta diversity and the percentage of naive T cells measured by flow cytometry. Observed TCR beta diversity per million T cells fell roughly linearly with age, and a significant reduction was already apparent by age roughly 40. Compared with the aged group, the long-lived group had more naive CD4+ T cells, fewer expanded clones and increased TCR diversity, suggesting age selection. The CMV infection status of donors was not known, potentially confounding age-related changes in expanded clonotypes.

The donors were 40 or so Caucasian individuals from Russia, aged roughly 6 to 100 years, who were systemically healthy. Each donor gave ten milliliters of peripheral blood, drawn into EDTA-treated Vacutainer tubes. Ficoll-Paque density-gradient centrifugation was used to isolate PBMCs, with at least 6.5 million obtained per sample. Trizol reagent was used to extract total RNA from the PBMCs, yielding at least 6 micrograms per sample. For every donor, an aliquot of PBMCs went through flow cytometry to measure the percentages of naive CD45RAhigh/CD27high T cells. Libraries came from 5' RACE. The sequencing machine was an Illumina HiSeq 2500. The second PCR ran for roughly 7 to 11 cycles and used a J-beta primer mix along with a sample-barcoded 5' primer. A template-switch 5' adaptor carrying 12 random nucleotides introduced a unique molecular identifier onto each TCR beta cDNA molecule. Each sample yielded at least 3 million CDR3-containing paired-end reads. All of the RNA was converted into first-strand cDNA using the Mint cDNA synthesis kit, with a TRBC-specific oligonucleotide serving as the primer. After uracil-DNA glycosylase treatment, a first 18-cycle PCR used universal primers M1SS and BC2_uni_R on all cDNA. In the paper's pipeline: Normalization of each sample was performed by random selection of 1 million high-quality reads, each carrying a distinct molecular identifier. Reads with shared molecular identifiers were discarded instead of being binned into consensus sequences. MiTCR, run with a Q25 quality threshold and the strictest error-elimination algorithm, handled CDR3 identification, clonotype clustering and error correction. A nonparametric unseen species model using Euler transformation provided a lower-bound estimate of total TCR beta diversity. The public reads were reprocessed in TCRdb via fastp at Q25 and MiXCR, keeping in-frame beta chains. Rows with one shared CDR3 protein collapse into an entry with the most common genes and DNA. These V and J calls are TCRdb output, not the study's own analysis. This sample gives more than 900,000 distinct CDR3 sequences in total; 29% of them show up just once. In total, the top ten clones hold roughly 10% of the sample.

This clonotype was found a few times. Its specific antigen is unknown. No base-level quality is on record; no much larger clone is a single base apart. The CDR3 spans 16 residues, from the cysteine through the phenylalanine. Of all the DNA, just the CDR3 is kept, 48 bases in frame from base 1. CDR1 and CDR2 were assigned from the germline V gene as MDHEN and SYDVKM. Clipping removes 7 bases from V and 3 bases from J, with 12 as the unmatched junction base count. These sequences were also reported in another study, on T cells of mothers and their children. As described in the second report: Donors were nine systemically healthy Caucasian individuals: three mothers and their six children. cDNA synthesis consumed the entire amount of extracted RNA, loaded at 1.5 ug RNA in each 15 ul reaction. In the second PCR, sample barcodes and 2-4 random nucleotides were introduced via the M1S primer. Over 10 million TCR beta CDR3 reads came from each mother, compared with 2.5 million to 3.5 million reads from each child. In both related and unrelated pairs, thymic selection shapes the output of TCR recombination in a similar way, with inherited differences having only a minor effect. Normalized repertoire overlap in related mother-child pairs was always slightly higher than in unrelated mother-child pairs, but the difference was never significant. No persistent microchimeric T cell clones were found, with a detection sensitivity of approximately 95 clones per million clonotypes. The study used deep NGS to compare TCR beta repertoires of mothers and children, seeking features distinguishing related mother-child pairs from unrelated individuals. On average, the children were roughly 10 +/- 4 years old, while the mothers were about 37 +/- 4 years old. After adapter ligation with NEBNext reagents, the libraries were sequenced on Illumina HiSeq 2000 with 100+100 nt paired-end reads. Mother and child libraries were prepared a month apart and sequenced in separate runs to prevent cross-contamination. For each donor, somewhere between about 450,000 and 2,100,000 distinct TCR beta clonotypes were identified. Naive TCR beta clonotypes were estimated from low-frequency clonotypes matched to each donor's FACS-determined naive share, without sorting.

This receptor chain uses TRBV28 and TRBJ1-5; a stretch of 7 junction bases matches TRBD1. The receptor's source is a middle-aged woman in good health. The sequenced sample was blood. DNA sequence: TGTGCCAGCACTCACGGAGGGACAGCACTCAATCAGCCCCAGCATTTT. It translates to CASTHGGTALNQPQHF. The entire variable domain, with the stretches around the CDR3 drawn from the reference TRBV28 and TRBJ1-5 proteins, is DVKVTQSSRYLVKRTGEKVFLECVQDMDHENMFWYRQDPGLGLRLIYFSYDVKMKEKGDIPEGYSVSREKKERFSLILESASTNQTSMYLCASTHGGTALNQPQHFGDGTRLSIL.